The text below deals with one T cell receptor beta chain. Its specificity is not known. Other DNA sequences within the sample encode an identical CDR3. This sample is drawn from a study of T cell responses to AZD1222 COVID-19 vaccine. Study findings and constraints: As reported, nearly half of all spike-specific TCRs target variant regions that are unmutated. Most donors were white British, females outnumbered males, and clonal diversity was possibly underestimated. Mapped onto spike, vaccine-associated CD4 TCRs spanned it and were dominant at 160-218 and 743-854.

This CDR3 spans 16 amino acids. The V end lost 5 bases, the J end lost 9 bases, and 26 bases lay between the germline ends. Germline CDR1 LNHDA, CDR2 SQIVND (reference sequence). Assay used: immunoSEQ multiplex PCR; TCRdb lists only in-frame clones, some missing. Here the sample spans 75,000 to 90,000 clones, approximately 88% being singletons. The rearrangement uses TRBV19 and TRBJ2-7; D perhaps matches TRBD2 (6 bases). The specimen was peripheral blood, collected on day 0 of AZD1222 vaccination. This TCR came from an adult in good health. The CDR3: CASSLRDTWDSTRQYF. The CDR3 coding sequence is TGTGCCAGTAGTCTACGAGACACTTGGGACTCTACGAGGCAGTACTTC.